There are a few counts of the clone carrying this TCR beta chain. V lost 0 bases and J lost 7, with 10 bases in between. Germline CDR1 is DFQATT and CDR2 is SNEGSKA (reference sequence). This CDR3 region has 12 residues. The data stem from a study of blood T cells in healthy people across ages. A sample-barcoded 5' primer and a J-beta primer mix were used in a second PCR of roughly 6 to 11 cycles. TCRdb passed the 5' RACE reads through MiXCR, listing each CDR3 protein once. The table lists over 950,000 distinct CDR3 sequences, about two fifths of them singletons, with around 12% in the top ten. The sequenced sample consisted of blood. The clonotype originates from a man younger than 35 in good health. The rearrangement links TRBV20-1 to TRBJ2-7, with D unresolved. CDR3 residues: CSARDAPLEQYF. As DNA, the CDR3 is TGCAGTGCTAGAGATGCTCCCTTGGAGCAGTACTTC.